A single sample is the source of the 9 T cell receptor beta chains below, sequenced in a study of T cell responses to AZD1222 COVID-19 vaccine. Method: immunoSEQ multiplex PCR; TCRdb's copy keeps in-frame clones and lacks some. This repertoire shows 90,000 to 150,000 clones, about nine tenths found once; its top ten account for 2% to 3%. The source material was peripheral blood, sampled 28 days after the second AZD1222 dose. The receptor source for this set is an adult who received the AZD1222 COVID-19 vaccine.

The chain is built from TRBV9 and TRBJ2-1; D could derive from TRBD1 or TRBD2 (5 bases each). Germline loops: CDR1 SGDLS, CDR2 YYNGEE. This CDR3 contains 16 residues. V shed 3 bases and J shed 8 bases, with 21 bases lying between them. The CDR3 region is CASSGGHTRSGDEQFF. The CDR3, as DNA: TGTGCCAGCAGCGGGGGCCATACTAGGTCGGGCGATGAGCAGTTCTTC.

The DNA of the CDR3 is TGTGCCAGCAGCTTAGAGCCAGGGGAAGGGAATCAGCCCCAGCATTTT. Protein: CASSLEPGEGNQPQHF. The chain is built from TRBV7-2 and TRBJ1-5; weak D call: TRBD1 (6 bases). With 1 base removed from V and 4 bases from J, the gap between germline ends came to 14 bases. The CDR3 is 16 amino acids. In germline, CDR1 is SGHTA, CDR2 FQGNSA.

The J gene is TRBJ1-5, the V gene TRBV19; a possible D gene is TRBD1 (5 bases). The V and J ends lost 2 bases and 4 bases respectively, with 9 bases between them. CDR1 is LNHDA and CDR2 is SQIVND in the germline V gene (reference sequence). The CDR3 length is 14 residues. CDR3 sequence reads: CASSILGENQPQHF. The CDR3 region has the DNA TGTGCCAGTAGTATATTGGGGGAGAATCAGCCCCAGCATTTT.

This clone came up a few times. The chain carries TRBV11-3 and TRBJ2-3; D remains ambiguous. The CDR3 is 13 residues long. V shed 3 bases and J shed 6 bases, with 10 bases lying between them. Germline values: CDR1 SGHNT, CDR2 YENEEA. The CDR3 DNA reads as TGTGCCAGCAGCTTCCATCAGCTGGATACGCAGTATTTT. Amino acid sequence: CASSFHQLDTQYF. The full variable domain, rest sourced from reference TRBV11-3 and TRBJ2-3, is EAGVVQSPRYKIIEKKQPVAFWCNPISGHNTLYWYLQNLGQGPELLIRYENEEAVDDSQLPKDRFSAERLKGVDSTLKIQPAELGDSAVYLCASSFHQLDTQYFGPGTRLTVL.

The V gene is TRBV6-2 or TRBV6-3, the J gene TRBJ2-7; TRBD2 is a possible D gene (6 bases). Trimming removed 2 bases from V and 3 bases from J, with 20 bases in between. CDR3 length: 17 amino acids. Germline CDR1 and CDR2: MNHEY and SVGEGT. CDR3 nucleotide sequence: TGTGCCAGCAGTTACCTTAAAGTTCGGGACTTAATCTACGAGCAGTACTTC. Translating it yields CASSYLKVRDLIYEQYF.

V and J are TRBV6-5 and TRBJ1-6; D is uncertain. V was trimmed by 0 bases and J by 10 bases, leaving 4 bases between them. Germline values: CDR1 MNHEY, CDR2 SVGAGI. The CDR3 loop spans 12 amino acids. CDR3 DNA sequence: TGTGCCAGCAGTTACTCGGGCTCACCCCTCCACTTT. Amino acids: CASSYSGSPLHF.

The chain recombines TRBV7-2 with TRBJ2-2, with D perhaps TRBD2 (6 bases). Germline values: CDR1 SGHTA, CDR2 FQGNSA. The length of the CDR3 is 14 residues. Trimming pared 5 bases from V and 4 bases from J, leaving 11 bases between. As DNA, the CDR3 is TGTGCCAGCAGCCGTGGGAGGCCCACCGGGGAGCTGTTTTTT. Its translation is CASSRGRPTGELFF.

The chain combines TRBV29-1 with TRBJ1-2; TRBD1 agrees at 10 bases. Trimming removed 8 bases from V and 5 bases from J; junction bases left unmatched: 5. The CDR3 extends over 12 amino acids. Germline CDR1 reads SQVTM; CDR2 reads ANQGSEA. The CDR3 sequence is CSLGDRGYGYTF. The DNA for the CDR3 is TGCAGCCTTGGGGACAGGGGATATGGCTACACCTTC.

The chain employs TRBV19 and TRBJ1-5, with D perhaps matching TRBD1 (5 bases). CDR1 is LNHDA, CDR2 SQIVND, per germline (reference sequence). The V and J ends lost 0 bases and 5 bases respectively, with 8 bases between them. This CDR3 comprises 14 residues. The chain's CDR3 is CASSIETVYQPQHF. The CDR3 bases are TGTGCCAGTAGTATAGAGACAGTTTATCAGCCCCAGCATTTT.